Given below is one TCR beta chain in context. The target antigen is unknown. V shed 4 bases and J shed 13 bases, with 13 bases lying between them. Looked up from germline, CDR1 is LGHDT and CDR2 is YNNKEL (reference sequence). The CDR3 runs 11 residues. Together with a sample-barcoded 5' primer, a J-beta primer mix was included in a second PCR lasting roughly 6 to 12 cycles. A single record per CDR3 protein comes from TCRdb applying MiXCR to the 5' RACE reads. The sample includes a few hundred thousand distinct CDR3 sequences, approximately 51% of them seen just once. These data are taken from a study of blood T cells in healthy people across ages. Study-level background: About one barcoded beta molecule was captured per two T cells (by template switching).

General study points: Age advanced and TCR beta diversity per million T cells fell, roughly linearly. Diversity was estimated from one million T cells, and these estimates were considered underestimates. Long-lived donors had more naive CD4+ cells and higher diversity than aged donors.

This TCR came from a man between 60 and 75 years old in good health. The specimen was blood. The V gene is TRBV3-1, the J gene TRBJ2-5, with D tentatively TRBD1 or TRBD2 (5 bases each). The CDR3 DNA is TGTGCCAGCAGCCGGGACGGAGTGTGGTACTTC. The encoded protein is CASSRDGVWYF.